Sequencing of this T cell receptor beta chain was carried out in a study of a mutant IDH1 vaccine in newly diagnosed glioma. Study overall: Every participant had undergone radiotherapy, temozolomide, or both before, and most underwent both.

Time point denoted: baseline, week 1 (first vaccination visit). This sample's treatment: pre-vaccination baseline after standard-of-care therapy. The data were produced by immunoSEQ multiplex PCR, yet TCRdb's version contains in-frame clones alone and is incomplete. The data hold some 100,000 clones, with roughly four fifths observed a single time. The sample holds a few counts of this clone. The CDR3 consists of 13 residues. Between the trimmed V and J ends, which lost 4 bases and 6 bases, there was a span of 15 bases. Germline V CDR1 and CDR2: GTSNPN, SVGIG (reference sequence). The receptor comes from a woman aged 45 to 65 with glioma. Sequences were derived from PBMCs, sampled from a glioma patient treated with radiotherapy, temozolomide or both. The chain carries TRBV30 and TRBJ1-1; possibly TRBD1 for D (5 bases). CDR3 nucleotide sequence: TGTGCCTGGACTGTAGGGGCCCGCGCTGAAGCTTTCTTT. This gives the protein CAWTVGARAEAFF. Variable domain in full (rest from reference TRBV30 and TRBJ1-1): SQTIHQWPATLVQPVGSPLSLECTVEGTSNPNLYWYRQAAGRGLQLLFYSVGIGQISSEVPQNLSASRPQDRQFILSSKKLLLSDSGFYLCAWTVGARAEAFFGQGTRLTVV.